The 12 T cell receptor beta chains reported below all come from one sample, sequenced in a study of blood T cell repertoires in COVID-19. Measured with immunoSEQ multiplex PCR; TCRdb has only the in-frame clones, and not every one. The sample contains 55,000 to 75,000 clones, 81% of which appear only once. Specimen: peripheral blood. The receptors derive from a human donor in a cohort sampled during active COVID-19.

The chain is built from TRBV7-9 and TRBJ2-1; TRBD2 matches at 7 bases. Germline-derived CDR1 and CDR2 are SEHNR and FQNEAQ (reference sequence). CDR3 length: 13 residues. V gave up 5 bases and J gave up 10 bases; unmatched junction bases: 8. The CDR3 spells CASSPPTSAEQFF. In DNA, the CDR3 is TGTGCCAGCAGCCCGCCTACTAGCGCAGAGCAGTTCTTC.

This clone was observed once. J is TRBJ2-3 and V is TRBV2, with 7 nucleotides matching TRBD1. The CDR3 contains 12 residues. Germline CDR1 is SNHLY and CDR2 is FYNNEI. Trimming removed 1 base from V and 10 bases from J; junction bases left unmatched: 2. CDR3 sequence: CASSEEDRAQYF. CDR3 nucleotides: TGTGCCAGCAGTGAAGAAGACAGGGCGCAGTATTTT. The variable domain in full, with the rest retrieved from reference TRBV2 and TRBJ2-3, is EPEVTQTPSHQVTQMGQEVILRCVPISNHLYFYWYRQILGQKVEFLVSFYNNEISEKSEIFDDQFSVERPDGSNFTLKIRSTKLEDSAMYFCASSEEDRAQYFGPGTRLTVL.

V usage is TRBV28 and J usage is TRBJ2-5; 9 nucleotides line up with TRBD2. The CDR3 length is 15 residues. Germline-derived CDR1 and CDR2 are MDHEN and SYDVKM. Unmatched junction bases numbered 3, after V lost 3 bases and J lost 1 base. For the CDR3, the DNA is TGTGCCAGCAGTTTGGGTAGCGGGAGCCAAGAGACCCAGTACTTC. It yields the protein CASSLGSGSQETQYF. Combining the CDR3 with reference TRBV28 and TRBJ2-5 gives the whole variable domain DVKVTQSSRYLVKRTGEKVFLECVQDMDHENMFWYRQDPGLGLRLIYFSYDVKMKEKGDIPEGYSVSREKKERFSLILESASTNQTSMYLCASSLGSGSQETQYFGPGTRLLVL.

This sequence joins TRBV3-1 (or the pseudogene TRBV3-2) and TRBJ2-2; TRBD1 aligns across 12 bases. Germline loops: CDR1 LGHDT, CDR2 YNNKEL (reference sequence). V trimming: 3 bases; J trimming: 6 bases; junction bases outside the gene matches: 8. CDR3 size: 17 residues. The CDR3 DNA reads TGTGCCAGCAGCCAGTACCGGGACAGGGGGCGCGCCGGGGAGCTGTTTTTT. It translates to CASSQYRDRGRAGELFF.

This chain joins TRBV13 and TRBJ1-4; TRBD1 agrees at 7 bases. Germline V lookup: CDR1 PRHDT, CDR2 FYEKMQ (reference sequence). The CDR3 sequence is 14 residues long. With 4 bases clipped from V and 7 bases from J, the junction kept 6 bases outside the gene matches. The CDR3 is CASSSSGGSEKLFF. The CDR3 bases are TGTGCCAGCAGCTCATCAGGGGGGAGTGAAAAACTGTTTTTT.

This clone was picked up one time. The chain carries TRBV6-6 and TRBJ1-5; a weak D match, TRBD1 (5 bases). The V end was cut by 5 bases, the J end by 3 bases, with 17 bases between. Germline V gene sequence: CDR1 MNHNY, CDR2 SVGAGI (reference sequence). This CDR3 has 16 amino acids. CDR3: CASSGEVGGTNQPQHF. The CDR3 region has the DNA TGTGCCAGCAGTGGGGAAGTGGGGGGAACCAATCAGCCCCAGCATTTT.

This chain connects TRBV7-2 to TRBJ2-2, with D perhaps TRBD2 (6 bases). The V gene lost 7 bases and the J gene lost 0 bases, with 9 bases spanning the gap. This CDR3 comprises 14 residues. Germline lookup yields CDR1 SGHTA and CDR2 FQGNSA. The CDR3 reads CASISSANTGELFF. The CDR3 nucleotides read TGTGCCAGCATATCTAGCGCGAACACCGGGGAGCTGTTTTTT. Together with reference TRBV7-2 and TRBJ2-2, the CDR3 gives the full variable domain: GAGVSQSPSNKVTEKGKDVELRCDPISGHTALYWYRQSLGQGLEFLIYFQGNSAPDKSGLPSDRFSAERTGGSVSTLTIQRTQQEDSAVYLCASISSANTGELFFGEGSRLTVL.

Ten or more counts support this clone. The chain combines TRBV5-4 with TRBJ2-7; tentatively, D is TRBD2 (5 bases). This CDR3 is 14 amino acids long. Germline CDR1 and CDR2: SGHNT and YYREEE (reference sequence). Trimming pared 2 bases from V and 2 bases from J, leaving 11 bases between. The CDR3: CASSFGLGTYEQYF. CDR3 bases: TGTGCCAGCAGCTTTGGACTCGGAACCTACGAGCAGTACTTC. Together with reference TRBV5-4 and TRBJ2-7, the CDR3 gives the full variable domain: ETGVTQSPTHLIKTRGQQVTLRCSSQSGHNTVSWYQQALGQGPQFIFQYYREEENGRGNFPPRFSGLQFPNYSSELNVNALELDDSALYLCASSFGLGTYEQYFGPGTRLTVT.

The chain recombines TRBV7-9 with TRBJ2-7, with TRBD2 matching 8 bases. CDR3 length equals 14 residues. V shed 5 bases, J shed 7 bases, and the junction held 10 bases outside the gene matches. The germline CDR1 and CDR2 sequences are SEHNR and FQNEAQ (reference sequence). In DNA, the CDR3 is TGTGCCAGCAGCGGGAGCGGGAGCACAGGGGAGCAGTACTTC. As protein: CASSGSGSTGEQYF.

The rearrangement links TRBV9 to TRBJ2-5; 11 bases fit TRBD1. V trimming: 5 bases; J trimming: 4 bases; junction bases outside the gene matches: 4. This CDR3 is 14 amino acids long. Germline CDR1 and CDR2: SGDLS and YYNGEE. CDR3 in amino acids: CASSGTGGLETQYF. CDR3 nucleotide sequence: TGTGCCAGCAGTGGGACAGGGGGTCTAGAGACCCAGTACTTC.

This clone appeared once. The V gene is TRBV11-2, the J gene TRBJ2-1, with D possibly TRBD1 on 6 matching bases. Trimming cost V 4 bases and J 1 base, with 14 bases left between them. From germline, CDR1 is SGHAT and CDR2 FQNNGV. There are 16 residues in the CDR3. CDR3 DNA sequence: TGTGCCAGCAGCTCACAGGGTGGGGTGTCCTACAATGAGCAGTTCTTC. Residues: CASSSQGGVSYNEQFF.

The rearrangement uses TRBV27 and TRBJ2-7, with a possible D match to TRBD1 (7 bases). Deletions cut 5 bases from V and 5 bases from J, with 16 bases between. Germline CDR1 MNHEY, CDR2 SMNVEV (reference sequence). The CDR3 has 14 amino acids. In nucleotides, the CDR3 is TGTGCCAGCAGTCGCGGGACAGTTATGCACGAGCAGTACTTC. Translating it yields CASSRGTVMHEQYF.